This TCR beta chain was profiled in a study of blood T cell repertoires in COVID-19. Trimming left V 3 bases short and J 0 bases short, with 8 bases between. This CDR3 has 14 amino acids. CDR1 and CDR2 from the germline V gene are KGHSH and LQKENI. This clone was detected once. This CDR3 is also generated by other DNA sequences in the sample. Clones were read by immunoSEQ multiplex PCR, and TCRdb kept only the in-frame ones, dropping some. The sample lists 200,000 to 250,000 clones; approximately 87% were seen once. The sample consisted of PBMCs or T cells enriched from blood (not recorded which). The chain carries TRBV18 and TRBJ1-2; D might be TRBD1 (6 bases). The source is a woman aged 45 to 65 in a cohort exposed to, infected with or recovered from COVID-19 (not recorded which). The CDR3 protein is CASSPDRANYGYTF. The CDR3 region has the DNA TGTGCCAGCTCACCGGACAGAGCTAACTATGGCTACACCTTC.